The next 17 T cell receptor beta chains were all read from a single sample in a study of radiation and T cells in renal cell carcinoma. Time point denoted: blood 2 weeks post-SBRT. Treatment meaning: 15 Gy SBRT to primary tumor, nephrectomy 4 weeks later. Profiling relied on immunoSEQ multiplex PCR, and the TCRdb table lists in-frame clones only, not all of them. The repertoire holds 120,000 or so clones, around 85% seen once, with roughly 6.2% in the top ten. Sequenced material: blood, taken from a patient whose treatment included radiotherapy and nephrectomy. The source of these receptors is a man aged 50 or older with renal cell carcinoma.

The chain employs TRBV27 and TRBJ2-2, with 7 bases fitting TRBD1. Germline CDR1 is MNHEY and CDR2 is SMNVEV (reference sequence). The length of the CDR3 is 15 residues. V shed 6 bases, J shed 3 bases, and the junction held 7 bases outside the gene matches. As DNA, the CDR3 is TGTGCCAGCAGGTTTGGACAGGAAGACACCGGGGAGCTGTTTTTT. This codes for CASRFGQEDTGELFF.

This chain links TRBV4-2 with TRBJ2-5, with D perhaps matching TRBD2 (5 bases). With 4 bases removed from V and 1 base from J, the gap between germline ends came to 13 bases. Germline V gene lookup returns CDR1 LGHNA and CDR2 YNFKEQ. The length of the CDR3 is 15 residues. CDR3 nucleotides: TGTGCCAGCAGCCTACAATCCGGGATCCAAGAGACCCAGTACTTC. Translation gives CASSLQSGIQETQYF.

This clone was found once. The V call is TRBV19, the J call TRBJ2-7; D is perhaps TRBD1 (6 bases). The CDR3 extends over 14 amino acids. Germline V gene sequence: CDR1 LNHDA, CDR2 SQIVND (reference sequence). V lost 4 bases and J 0 bases, leaving 10 bases between the germline ends. Here the CDR3 DNA reads TGTGCCAGTAGTACCACAGGGTTCTCCTACGAGCAGTACTTC. Encoded protein: CASSTTGFSYEQYF.

The V call is TRBV6-1, the J call TRBJ1-1; maybe TRBD1 (6 bases). This CDR3 contains 14 residues. Germline V gene data show CDR1 as MNHNS and CDR2 as SASEGT. V dropped 10 bases and J dropped 0 bases, with 15 bases sitting between them. CDR3 in amino acids: CATKNGGVNTEAFF. The DNA of the CDR3 is TGTGCCACCAAAAATGGGGGCGTGAACACTGAAGCTTTCTTT.

The chain combines TRBV30 with TRBJ2-7, with D unresolved. Germline CDR1 GTSNPN, CDR2 SVGIG (reference sequence). The CDR3 totals 12 residues. V was trimmed by 3 bases and J by 4 bases, leaving 10 bases between them. The CDR3 reads CAWSAIGYEQYF. DNA of the CDR3: TGTGCCTGGAGCGCCATCGGATACGAGCAGTACTTC.

The table lists this clone with a few counts. The chain links TRBV10-3 to TRBJ1-1; no reliable D call. The CDR3 runs to 12 residues. CDR1 ENHRY and CDR2 SYGVKD come from the germline V gene. Trimming cost V 3 bases and J 5 bases, with 7 bases left between them. CDR3: CAISELGTEAFF. In DNA, the CDR3 is TGTGCCATCAGTGAACTGGGGACTGAAGCTTTCTTT.

This clone was observed a handful of times. The rearrangement links TRBV10-1 to TRBJ1-1; D call uncertain. CDR1 and CDR2 from the germline V gene are WNHNN and SYGVQD (reference sequence). V lost 8 bases to trimming and J lost 5 bases, with 9 bases between them. CDR3 size: 11 residues. The CDR3 loop reads CASDPWTEAFF. CDR3 DNA: TGCGCCAGCGATCCATGGACTGAAGCTTTCTTT.

CDR3 amino acids: CASSLASGLQETQYF. The CDR3 nucleotides read TGTGCCAGCAGCTTAGCTAGCGGGTTACAAGAGACCCAGTACTTC. This chain joins TRBV7-2 and TRBJ2-5, with 7 positions matching TRBD2. V trimming: 0 bases; J trimming: 2 bases; junction bases outside the gene matches: 3. CDR3 size: 15 residues. CDR1 and CDR2 from the germline V gene are SGHTA and FQGNSA.

This sequence joins TRBV2 and TRBJ2-3, with D perhaps matching TRBD2 (6 bases). The CDR3 is 14 residues long. The V and J ends lost 8 bases and 4 bases respectively, with 16 bases between them. Germline CDR1 and CDR2: SNHLY and FYNNEI. CDR3 bases: TGTGCCAGCGGGGACGCCGGGGACTCAGATACGCAGTATTTT. As protein: CASGDAGDSDTQYF.

The chain uses TRBV19 and TRBJ2-3; 7 positions agree with TRBD2. CDR1 is LNHDA and CDR2 is SQIVND in the germline V gene (reference sequence). This CDR3 has 15 amino acids. V trimming: 5 bases; J trimming: 1 base; junction bases outside the gene matches: 6. The chain's CDR3 is CASSLARGGTDTQYF. CDR3 nucleotide sequence: TGTGCCAGTAGTCTAGCCCGGGGGGGCACAGATACGCAGTATTTT.

This sequence joins TRBV5-1 and TRBJ1-6; D call uncertain. The germline CDR1 and CDR2 sequences are SGHRS and YFSETQ. The CDR3 is 14 residues long. The V gene lost 2 bases and the J gene lost 7 bases, with 10 bases spanning the gap. The CDR3 loop reads CASSFGELNSPLHF. CDR3 DNA sequence: TGCGCCAGCAGCTTTGGAGAACTAAATTCACCCCTCCACTTT.

The chain employs TRBV19 and TRBJ2-7, with TRBD1 as a possible D gene (6 bases). Germline CDR1 LNHDA, CDR2 SQIVND (reference sequence). This CDR3 is 15 amino acids long. Trimming took off 0 bases at V and 3 bases at J, with 12 bases between the two ends. Written as DNA, the CDR3 is TGTGCCAGTAGTATAGAGGGGGCCGGTCGCTACGAGCAGTACTTC. Protein sequence: CASSIEGAGRYEQYF.

This clone was counted once. The chain carries TRBV9 and TRBJ2-3; perhaps TRBD1 as D (6 bases). The CDR3 loop spans 15 amino acids. CDR1 SGDLS and CDR2 YYNGEE come from the germline V gene. Trimming removed 4 bases from V and 3 bases from J, with 15 bases in between. DNA of the CDR3: TGTGCCAGCAGCCCGGACAGCCGCAGGACAGATACGCAGTATTTT. Translating gives CASSPDSRRTDTQYF.

This chain uses TRBV5-8 with TRBJ2-5, with 8 bases that match TRBD1. The V segment lost 5 bases and the J segment 0 bases; nucleotides outside the gene matches: 15. The CDR3 runs to 18 residues. From germline, CDR1 is SGHTS and CDR2 YDEGEE. The CDR3 DNA reads TGTGCCAGCAGTTCGGAACCGAGGACAGGGCCGGACCAAGAGACCCAGTACTTC. As protein: CASSSEPRTGPDQETQYF. Looking up the rest from reference TRBV5-8 and TRBJ2-5 gives the full variable domain: EAGVTQSPTHLIKTRGQQATLRCSPISGHTSVYWYQQALGLGLQFLLWYDEGEERNRGNFPPRFSGRQFPNYSSELNVNALELEDSALYLCASSSEPRTGPDQETQYFGPGTRLLVL.

The rearrangement links TRBV21-1 to TRBJ2-7; TRBD1 is the table's D call and was not checked against the DNA. TRBV21-1 is flagged as a pseudogene. This CDR3 region has 15 residues. For the CDR3, the DNA is TGTGCCAGCAGCTCCCGGACAGGGTGGTCCCACGAGCAGTACTTC. It is translated as CASSSRTGWSHEQYF.

The rearrangement joins TRBV7-2 to TRBJ2-1; D is ambiguous. CDR3 length: 13 amino acids. Germline V gene data show CDR1 as SGHTA and CDR2 as FQGNSA. The V end lost 5 bases, the J end lost 5 bases, and 10 bases lay between the germline ends. CDR3 residues: CASSLPVDNEQFF. The CDR3 DNA reads as TGTGCCAGCAGCCTCCCCGTTGACAATGAGCAGTTCTTC.

This clone was seen just once. This chain links TRBV19 with TRBJ2-3; D ambiguous. Per the germline V gene, CDR1 is LNHDA and CDR2 is SQIVND (reference sequence). With 3 bases removed from V and 2 bases from J, the gap between germline ends came to 6 bases. CDR3 length: 13 amino acids. CDR3 in amino acids: CASSIRLTDTQYF. The CDR3 DNA sequence: TGTGCCAGTAGTATTCGGCTCACAGATACGCAGTATTTT.